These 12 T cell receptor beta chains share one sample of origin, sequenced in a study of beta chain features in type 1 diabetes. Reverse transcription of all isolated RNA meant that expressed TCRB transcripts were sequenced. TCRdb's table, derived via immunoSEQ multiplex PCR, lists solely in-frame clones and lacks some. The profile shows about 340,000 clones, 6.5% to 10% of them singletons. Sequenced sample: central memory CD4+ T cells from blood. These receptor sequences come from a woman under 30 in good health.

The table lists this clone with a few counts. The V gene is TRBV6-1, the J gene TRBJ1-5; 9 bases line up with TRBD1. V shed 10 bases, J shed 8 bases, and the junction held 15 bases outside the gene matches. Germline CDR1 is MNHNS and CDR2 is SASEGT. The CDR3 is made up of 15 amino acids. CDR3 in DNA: TGTGCCACCAAGCTAAGGACAGGGGCGTCGGAGCCCCAGCATTTT. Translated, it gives CATKLRTGASEPQHF.

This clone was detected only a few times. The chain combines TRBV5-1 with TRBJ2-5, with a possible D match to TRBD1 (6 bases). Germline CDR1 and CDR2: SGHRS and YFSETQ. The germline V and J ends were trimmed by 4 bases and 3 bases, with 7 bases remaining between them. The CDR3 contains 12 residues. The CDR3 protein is CASSRDKETQYF. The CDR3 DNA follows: TGCGCCAGCAGCCGGGACAAAGAGACCCAGTACTTC.

The chain's CDR3 is CASSRSVGRETQYF. CDR3 DNA: TGTGCCAGCAGCCGAAGCGTAGGGAGGGAGACCCAGTACTTC. The chain combines TRBV7-6 with TRBJ2-5; a possible D gene is TRBD2 (6 bases). V lost 5 bases to trimming and J lost 5 bases, with 15 bases between them. Germline V gene data show CDR1 as SGHVS and CDR2 as FNYEAQ. This CDR3 is built from 14 residues.

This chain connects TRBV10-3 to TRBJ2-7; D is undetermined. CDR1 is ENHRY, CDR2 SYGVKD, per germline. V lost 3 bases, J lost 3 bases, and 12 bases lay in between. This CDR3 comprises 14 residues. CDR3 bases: TGTGCCATCAGTGATGGGAATTCCGGCTACGAGCAGTACTTC. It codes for CAISDGNSGYEQYF.

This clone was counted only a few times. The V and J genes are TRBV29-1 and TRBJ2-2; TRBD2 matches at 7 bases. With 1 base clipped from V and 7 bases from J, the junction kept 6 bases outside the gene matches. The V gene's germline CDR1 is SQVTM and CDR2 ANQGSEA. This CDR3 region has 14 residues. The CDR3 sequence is CSVEGGRIGGELFF. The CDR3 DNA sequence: TGCAGCGTTGAAGGCGGGAGAATTGGCGGGGAGCTGTTTTTT.

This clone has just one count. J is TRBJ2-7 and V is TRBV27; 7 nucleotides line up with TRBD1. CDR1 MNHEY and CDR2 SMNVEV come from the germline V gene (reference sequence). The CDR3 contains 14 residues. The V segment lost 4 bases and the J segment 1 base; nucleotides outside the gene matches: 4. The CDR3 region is CASSSPGQSYEQYF. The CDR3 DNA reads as TGTGCCAGCAGTTCGCCGGGACAGTCCTACGAGCAGTACTTC.

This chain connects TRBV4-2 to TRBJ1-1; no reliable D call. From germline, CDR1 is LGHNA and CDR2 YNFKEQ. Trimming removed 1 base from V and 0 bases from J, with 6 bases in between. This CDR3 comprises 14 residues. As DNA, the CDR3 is TGTGCCAGCAGCCAAGCAACAATGAACACTGAAGCTTTCTTT. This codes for CASSQATMNTEAFF.

CDR3 loop: CASSSSPTDTQYF. The CDR3 region has the DNA TGCGCCAGCAGCTCCAGCCCCACAGATACGCAGTATTTT. The chain couples TRBV5-1 to TRBJ2-3; no reliable D call. The ends were cut back, 3 bases at V and 2 bases at J, with 7 bases in the middle. There are 13 residues in the CDR3. Germline assignment: CDR1 SGHRS and CDR2 YFSETQ.

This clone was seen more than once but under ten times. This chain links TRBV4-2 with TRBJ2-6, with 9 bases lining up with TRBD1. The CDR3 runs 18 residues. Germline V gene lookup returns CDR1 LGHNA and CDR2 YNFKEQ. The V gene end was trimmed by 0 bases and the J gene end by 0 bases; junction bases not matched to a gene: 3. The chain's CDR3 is CASSQEGQGFSGANVLTF. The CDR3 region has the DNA TGTGCCAGCAGCCAAGAGGGACAGGGCTTCTCTGGGGCCAACGTCCTGACTTTC.

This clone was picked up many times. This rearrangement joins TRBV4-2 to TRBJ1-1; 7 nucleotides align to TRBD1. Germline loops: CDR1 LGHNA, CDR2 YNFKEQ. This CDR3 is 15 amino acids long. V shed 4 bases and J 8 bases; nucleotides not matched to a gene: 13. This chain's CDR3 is CASSPPSRQGLEAFF. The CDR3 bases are TGTGCCAGCAGCCCCCCAAGCAGACAGGGTCTAGAAGCTTTCTTT.

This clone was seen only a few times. The CDR3 region has the DNA TGCGCCAGCAGCCAGGAACTAGCGGGATATGAGCAGTTCTTC. Protein: CASSQELAGYEQFF. V and J are TRBV4-1 and TRBJ2-1, with 10 bases identical to TRBD2. Trimming cost V 3 bases and J 8 bases; bases outside gene matches: 4. The CDR3 covers 14 residues. Germline lookup yields CDR1 MGHRA and CDR2 YSYEKL.

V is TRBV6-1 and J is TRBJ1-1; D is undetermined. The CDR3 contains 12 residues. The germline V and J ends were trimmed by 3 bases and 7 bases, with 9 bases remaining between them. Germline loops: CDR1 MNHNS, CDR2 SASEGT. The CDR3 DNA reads TGTGCCAGCAGTGAGGGTGGCAGTGAAGCTTTCTTT. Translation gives CASSEGGSEAFF.